Listed below are T cell receptor beta chains from one sample, sequenced in a study of beta chain features in type 1 diabetes. Profiling relied on immunoSEQ multiplex PCR, and the TCRdb table lists in-frame clones only, not all of them. This sample has about 340,000 clones, with around 9% found just once. The sample consisted of central memory CD4+ T cells from blood. Receptors were obtained from a man aged 25 to 45 with type 1 diabetes. Both conserved end residues are part of each CDR3. The D gene is left open where the match is weak. For some rows the clone size is stated as once, few or many, or as a class when expanded; others skip it.

V: TRBV29-1
J: TRBJ2-7
D: .
size: few
DNA: TGCAGCGTTGATGGTCCAGGAGAAACCTACGAGCAGTACTTC
CDR3: CSVDGPGETYEQYF

V: TRBV28
J: TRBJ2-7
D: TRBD1
size: many
DNA: TGTGCCAGCAGTCCTGGACAGGCTGGGACCTACGAGCAGTACTTC
CDR3: CASSPGQAGTYEQYF

V: TRBV18
J: TRBJ2-7
D: .
size: .
DNA: TGTGCCAGCTCACCGCAGGGCCGGGCCTACGAGCAGTACTTC
CDR3: CASSPQGRAYEQYF

V: TRBV27
J: TRBJ1-4
D: .
size: few
DNA: TGTGCCAGCAGTTCCCAGGCTCTTGGCGATGAAAAACTGTTTTTT
CDR3: CASSSQALGDEKLFF

V: TRBV18
J: TRBJ2-5
D: TRBD2
size: .
DNA: TGTGCCAGCTCACCTCAGGGGACTAGCGGGGGAGAGACCCAGTACTTC
CDR3: CASSPQGTSGGETQYF

V: TRBV6-6
J: TRBJ2-1
D: .
size: few
DNA: TGTGCCAGCAGTTACACCTCCTTGGGGCAAAACAATGAGCAGTTCTTC
CDR3: CASSYTSLGQNNEQFF

V: TRBV13
J: TRBJ2-1
D: .
size: many
DNA: TGTGCCAGCAGCAAGAACAATGAGCAGTTCTTC
CDR3: CASSKNNEQFF

V: TRBV30
J: TRBJ2-7
D: .
size: few
DNA: TGTGCCTGGACCCCGACAGGTTTTGGTCCCTACGAGCAGTACTTC
CDR3: CAWTPTGFGPYEQYF

V: TRBV6-4
J: TRBJ2-1
D: TRBD1
size: many
DNA: TGTGCCAGCAGACGGGACAGCTACAATGAGCAGTTCTTC
CDR3: CASRRDSYNEQFF

V: TRBV28
J: TRBJ2-3
D: TRBD1
size: .
DNA: TGTGCCAGCAGTCCGACAGGGATCGCAGATACGCAGTATTTT
CDR3: CASSPTGIADTQYF

V: TRBV29-1
J: TRBJ2-1
D: TRBD1
size: .
DNA: TGCAGCACAGGACAGGGGGCGGGGGAGCAGTTCTTC
CDR3: CSTGQGAGEQFF

V: TRBV7-6
J: TRBJ2-1
D: TRBD2
size: .
DNA: TGTGCCAGCAGCCGGAGCGGGGACCCCAATGAGCAGTTCTTC
CDR3: CASSRSGDPNEQFF

V: TRBV7-9
J: TRBJ1-6
D: .
size: few
DNA: TGTGCCAGCAGCCGAGACGAACCCCTCCACTTT
CDR3: CASSRDEPLHF

V: TRBV28
J: TRBJ1-1
D: .
size: .
DNA: TGTGCCAGCAGTTTACACAGGGCGAACACTGAAGCTTTCTTT
CDR3: CASSLHRANTEAFF

V: TRBV5-1
J: TRBJ1-5
D: .
size: few
DNA: TGCGCCAGCAGCTTGGGGACAGCGGGACAGCCCCAGCATTTT
CDR3: CASSLGTAGQPQHF

V: TRBV5-1
J: TRBJ2-2
D: TRBD1
size: few
DNA: TGCGCCAGCAGCTTCCTATCGGGACAGGCCGGGGAGCTGTTTTTT
CDR3: CASSFLSGQAGELFF

V: TRBV7-2
J: TRBJ2-1
D: TRBD2
size: few
DNA: TGTGCCAGCAGCCCCCGACTAGCGGGGAGCGGCAATGAGCAGTTCTTC
CDR3: CASSPRLAGSGNEQFF

V: TRBV19
J: TRBJ2-5
D: .
size: few
DNA: TGTGCCAGTAGTATGGGTCGGGCTGACGAGACCCAGTACTTC
CDR3: CASSMGRADETQYF

V: TRBV19
J: TRBJ1-5
D: .
size: few
DNA: TGTGCCAGTAAGGCACACAGCAATCAGCCCCAGCATTTT
CDR3: CASKAHSNQPQHF

V: TRBV21-1
J: TRBJ1-4
D: .
size: few
DNA: TGTGCCAGCAGCACCCGGGACAGAGGGACTAATGAAAAACTGTTTTTT
CDR3: CASSTRDRGTNEKLFF

V: TRBV30
J: TRBJ2-7
D: TRBD1
size: .
DNA: TGTGCCTGGAGTGCCCCGGGACAGCGTAATGTGCAGTACTTC
CDR3: CAWSAPGQRNVQYF

V: TRBV7-2
J: TRBJ2-7
D: .
size: .
DNA: TGTGCCAGCAGCTTAGGATCAGGGAAAGTCTCCTACGAGCAGTACTTC
CDR3: CASSLGSGKVSYEQYF

V: TRBV7-2
J: TRBJ2-1
D: .
size: .
DNA: TGTGCCAGCAGCTTAGTCCGCGGCAATGAGCAGTTCTTC
CDR3: CASSLVRGNEQFF

V: TRBV19
J: TRBJ2-3
D: .
size: many
DNA: TGTGCCAGTAGTATCGGGAACACAGATACGCAGTATTTT
CDR3: CASSIGNTDTQYF

V: TRBV9
J: TRBJ1-2
D: .
size: .
DNA: TGTGCCAGCAGCGTAGGGAACCCTTTGGGCTTGCATGGCTACACCTTC
CDR3: CASSVGNPLGLHGYTF

V: TRBV7-9
J: TRBJ1-1
D: .
size: .
DNA: TGTGCCAGCAGTCTTGGTAGGGAGGGCACTGAAGCTTTCTTT
CDR3: CASSLGREGTEAFF

V: TRBV5-1
J: TRBJ2-3
D: TRBD1
size: few
DNA: TGCGCCAGCAGTCAGGGGGCCCACACAGATACGCAGTATTTT
CDR3: CASSQGAHTDTQYF

V: TRBV4-3
J: TRBJ1-2
D: .
size: few
DNA: TGCGCCAGCAGCCAAGAGTACCGCAGGGGTTCTAACTATGGCTACACCTTC
CDR3: CASSQEYRRGSNYGYTF

V: TRBV4-1
J: TRBJ2-1
D: .
size: few
DNA: TGCGCCAGCAGCCAAGCGGGGCTGGAGATCAATGAGCAGTTCTTC
CDR3: CASSQAGLEINEQFF

V: TRBV18
J: TRBJ1-6
D: .
size: .
DNA: TGTGCCAGCTCCCCAACAGGGAATAATTCACCCCTCCACTTT
CDR3: CASSPTGNNSPLHF

V: TRBV5-1
J: TRBJ1-6
D: .
size: few
DNA: TGCGCCAGCAGCTTGGCGTCGTCAGTCCAGGGAGCTAATTCACCCCTCCACTTT
CDR3: CASSLASSVQGANSPLHF

V: TRBV10-3
J: TRBJ2-5
D: TRBD2
size: few
DNA: TGTGCCACACGTGGGGCGCGGGGGGAAAAAGAGACCCAGTACTTC
CDR3: CATRGARGEKETQYF

V: TRBV6-5
J: TRBJ1-3
D: .
size: few
DNA: TGTGCCAGCAGTTACTCTCAGGGTGCCGGAAACACCATATATTTT
CDR3: CASSYSQGAGNTIYF

V: TRBV7-8
J: TRBJ1-5
D: .
size: many
DNA: TGTGCCAGCAGCTTAGGCGAAGCGGGCAATCAGCCCCAGCATTTT
CDR3: CASSLGEAGNQPQHF

V: TRBV2
J: TRBJ2-1
D: .
size: many
DNA: TGTGCCAGCAGTGTAAAATATGAGCAGTTCTTC
CDR3: CASSVKYEQFF

V: TRBV2
J: TRBJ2-7
D: .
size: .
DNA: TGTGCCAGCAGTCACGGCGGAGGGACGACCTACGAGCAGTACTTC
CDR3: CASSHGGGTTYEQYF

V: TRBV10-3
J: TRBJ2-5
D: TRBD1
size: few
DNA: TGTGCCATCGCCGGGACAGGTGGCGGAGAGACCCAGTACTTC
CDR3: CAIAGTGGGETQYF

V: TRBV4-3
J: TRBJ1-1
D: TRBD1
size: .
DNA: TGCGCCAGCAGCCAAGCTCCAACAGGGGCCCTGAACACTGAAGCTTTCTTT
CDR3: CASSQAPTGALNTEAFF

V: TRBV7-2
J: TRBJ2-1
D: TRBD1
size: few
DNA: TGTGCCAGCAGCCGGGGACAGGCCTCCTACAATGAGCAGTTCTTC
CDR3: CASSRGQASYNEQFF

V: TRBV7-8
J: TRBJ1-1
D: .
size: many
DNA: TGTGCCAGCAGCTTTAAGGAGGACACTGAAGCTTTCTTT
CDR3: CASSFKEDTEAFF

V: TRBV19
J: TRBJ1-5
D: .
size: many
DNA: TGTGCCAGTAGTCCCAGGGTCGGACAGCCCCAGCATTTT
CDR3: CASSPRVGQPQHF

V: TRBV6-5
J: TRBJ2-1
D: .
size: few
DNA: TGTGCCAGCAGGCTATACAATGAGCAGTTCTTC
CDR3: CASRLYNEQFF

V: TRBV9
J: TRBJ2-7
D: TRBD1
size: few
DNA: TGTGCCAGCAGCGTAGCTGGGACAGGGGGCCCATACGAGCAGTACTTC
CDR3: CASSVAGTGGPYEQYF